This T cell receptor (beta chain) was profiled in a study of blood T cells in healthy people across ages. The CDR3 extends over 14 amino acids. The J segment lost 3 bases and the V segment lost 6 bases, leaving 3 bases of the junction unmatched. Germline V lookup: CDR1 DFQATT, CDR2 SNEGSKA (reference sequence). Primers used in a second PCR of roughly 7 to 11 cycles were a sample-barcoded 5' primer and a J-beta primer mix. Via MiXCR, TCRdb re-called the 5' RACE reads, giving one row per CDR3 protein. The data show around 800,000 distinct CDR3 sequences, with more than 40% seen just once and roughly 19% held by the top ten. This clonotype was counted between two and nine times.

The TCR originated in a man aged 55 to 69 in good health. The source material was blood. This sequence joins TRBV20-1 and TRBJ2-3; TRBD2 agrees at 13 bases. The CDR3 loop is CSALAGGRTDTQYF. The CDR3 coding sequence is TGCAGTGCACTAGCGGGGGGGCGGACAGATACGCAGTATTTT.